The 15 T cell receptor beta chains reported below all come from one sample, sequenced in a study of blood T cell repertoires in COVID-19. The assay was immunoSEQ multiplex PCR, and TCRdb's table has in-frame clones only and misses some. The profile shows some 190,000 clones, around nine tenths of them singletons. The sequenced sample was peripheral blood. All receptors derive from a man aged 18 to 35 with active or convalescent COVID-19.

The rearrangement joins TRBV7-9 to TRBJ2-5; 9 bases line up with TRBD1. The CDR3 runs 16 residues. The germline V gene has CDR1 SEHNR and CDR2 FQNEAQ (reference sequence). V lost 3 bases to trimming and J lost 5 bases; unmatched junction nucleotides: 10. CDR3 in amino acids: CASSLSPGQGGETQYF. The CDR3 region has the DNA TGTGCCAGCAGCTTGTCCCCGGGACAGGGAGGGGAGACCCAGTACTTC.

V and J are TRBV4-3 and TRBJ1-6; the match to TRBD1 covers 7 bases. Germline V gene lookup returns CDR1 LGHNA and CDR2 YSLEER. The CDR3 sequence is 16 residues long. V lost 3 bases and J lost 6; bases outside the gene matches: 8. This CDR3 is CASSHTRQGSNSPLHF. The CDR3 DNA sequence: TGCGCCAGCAGCCACACGAGACAGGGATCTAATTCACCCCTCCACTTT.

The chain couples TRBV4-3 to TRBJ2-1, with TRBD2 as a possible D gene (5 bases). V was clipped by 0 bases and J by 5 bases, with 23 bases between them. Germline V lookup: CDR1 LGHNA, CDR2 YSLEER. The CDR3 consists of 19 residues. For the CDR3, the DNA is TGCGCCAGCAGCCAAGAGTACGCTAGCTCCCTTACTAATCACAATGAGCAGTTCTTC. Translating it yields CASSQEYASSLTNHNEQFF.

J is TRBJ2-7 and V is TRBV6-2 or TRBV6-3; 7 bases line up with TRBD1. J lost 0 bases, V lost 2 bases, and 4 bases had no gene match. This CDR3 contains 15 residues. CDR1 is MNHEY, CDR2 SVGEGT, per germline. The CDR3 loop is CASSYLGQASYEQYF. CDR3 sequence (DNA): TGTGCCAGCAGTTACCTAGGACAGGCCTCCTACGAGCAGTACTTC.

The genes are TRBV15 and TRBJ1-5; a possible D gene is TRBD1 (5 bases). Germline CDR1 is LNHNV and CDR2 is YYDKDF (reference sequence). V was shortened by 1 base and J by 4 bases, with 11 bases between the two germline ends. The CDR3 loop spans 15 amino acids. The DNA of the CDR3 is TGTGCCACCAGCAGAGTCGCAGGGAATAATCAGCCCCAGCATTTT. Protein sequence: CATSRVAGNNQPQHF.

The CDR3 loop is CASSFAAYNEQFF. CDR3 DNA sequence: TGTGCCAGCAGCTTTGCTGCGTACAATGAGCAGTTCTTC. This chain uses TRBV5-8 with TRBJ2-1, with D unclear. Trimming removed 2 bases at V and 4 bases at J, with 7 bases between. Germline CDR1 is SGHTS and CDR2 is YDEGEE. The CDR3 loop spans 13 amino acids.

The chain employs TRBV2 and TRBJ2-5; 9 positions agree with TRBD2. Germline CDR1 reads SNHLY; CDR2 reads FYNNEI. V was clipped by 6 bases and J by 1 base; unmatched bases: 3. CDR3 length: 14 amino acids. Here the CDR3 DNA reads TGTGCCAGCAGCGCGACTAGCGGCCAAGAGACCCAGTACTTC. It is translated as CASSATSGQETQYF.

The chain joins TRBV9 to TRBJ1-1, with TRBD1 matching over 9 bases. V lost 4 bases and J lost 1; bases outside the gene matches: 5. Germline CDR1 is SGDLS and CDR2 is YYNGEE. This CDR3 has 15 amino acids. CDR3 DNA sequence: TGTGCCAGCAGCTCGGGACAGGGAACGAACACTGAAGCTTTCTTT. Translation: CASSSGQGTNTEAFF.

The chain employs TRBV27 and TRBJ2-3, with 8 bases identical to TRBD1. V lost 5 bases to trimming and J lost 0 bases; unmatched junction nucleotides: 7. The length of the CDR3 is 16 residues. Germline lookup yields CDR1 MNHEY and CDR2 SMNVEV (reference sequence). The CDR3 here is CASSITNRGSTDTQYF. In DNA, the CDR3 is TGTGCCAGCAGTATCACCAACAGGGGGAGCACAGATACGCAGTATTTT.

V is TRBV7-6 and J is TRBJ2-3; TRBD2 agrees at 11 bases. Germline V CDR1 and CDR2: SGHVS, FNYEAQ. Germline trimming cut 5 bases from V and 0 bases from J; bases unmatched to any gene: 10. The CDR3 has 18 amino acids. The CDR3 nucleotides read TGTGCCAGCAGCGCCATCTCCGGGACTAGCGGTAGCACAGATACGCAGTATTTT. Protein: CASSAISGTSGSTDTQYF.

V is TRBV19 and J is TRBJ2-1; 7 positions agree with TRBD2. Losses at the gene ends were 4 bases for V and 3 bases for J; bases not matched to a gene: 12. There are 17 residues in the CDR3. CDR1 is LNHDA, CDR2 SQIVND, per germline (reference sequence). The CDR3 sequence: CASSTRSGPMIYNEQFF. The CDR3 DNA sequence: TGTGCCAGTAGTACCCGTAGCGGGCCTATGATCTACAATGAGCAGTTCTTC.

The chain is built from TRBV6-1 and TRBJ1-5; the D is unclear. This CDR3 spans 13 amino acids. Trimming took off 3 bases at V and 4 bases at J, with 7 bases between the two ends. From germline, CDR1 is MNHNS and CDR2 SASEGT. Here the CDR3 DNA reads TGTGCCAGCAGTGAGGCGGAAAATCAGCCCCAGCATTTT. It translates to CASSEAENQPQHF.

The genes are TRBV4-1 and TRBJ2-7; D might be TRBD2 (5 bases). Trimming stripped 0 bases from V and 0 bases from J, with 9 bases between. Germline V lookup: CDR1 MGHRA, CDR2 YSYEKL. This CDR3 has 15 residues. This chain's CDR3 is CASSQERAVSYEQYF. Written as DNA, the CDR3 is TGCGCCAGCAGCCAAGAGAGGGCAGTCTCCTACGAGCAGTACTTC.

The J gene is TRBJ2-3, the V gene TRBV27; 12 bases match TRBD2. The CDR3 consists of 15 residues. Germline lookup yields CDR1 MNHEY and CDR2 SMNVEV (reference sequence). With 5 bases clipped from V and 4 bases from J, the junction kept 4 bases outside the gene matches. CDR3: CASSLAGGPSDTQYF. Here the CDR3 DNA reads TGTGCCAGCAGTCTAGCGGGAGGGCCATCAGATACGCAGTATTTT.

This chain joins TRBV28 and TRBJ2-5; D unclear. V gave up 7 bases and J gave up 5 bases, with 8 bases separating them. Per the germline V gene, CDR1 is MDHEN and CDR2 is SYDVKM. CDR3 length equals 11 residues. Written as DNA, the CDR3 is TGTGCCAGCAACTCGTGGGAGACCCAGTACTTC. Encoded protein: CASNSWETQYF. Supplemented by reference TRBV28 and TRBJ2-5, the full variable domain reads DVKVTQSSRYLVKRTGEKVFLECVQDMDHENMFWYRQDPGLGLRLIYFSYDVKMKEKGDIPEGYSVSREKKERFSLILESASTNQTSMYLCASNSWETQYFGPGTRLLVL.